This T cell receptor beta chain originates from a study of T cells in Graves' hyperthyroidism and ophthalmopathy. In the study overall: Peripheral blood was collected at initial diagnosis, before any treatment.

The CDR3 covers 16 residues. The germline V gene has CDR1 SEHNR and CDR2 FQNEAQ (reference sequence). After removal of 5 bases from V and 5 bases from J, the junction contained 9 bases not matched to a gene. This clonotype was detected ten times or more. Its target is not known. RNA transcripts yielded amplified TCR beta CDR3 regions. Carried out on the TCR CDR3, a first-round RT-PCR used the HTBI primer set. MiXCR, run by TCRdb on the multiplex PCR reads, gives a single entry per CDR3 protein. The data contain more than 300,000 distinct CDR3 sequences, roughly a sixth of them singletons. Whole-study findings and limits: From stable hyperthyroidism, ophthalmopathy was separated by a 13 V-J model.

This sequence joins TRBV7-9 and TRBJ2-7, with 13 positions matching TRBD2. The source material was blood. This receptor was obtained from a woman aged 25 to 39 with Graves' hyperthyroidism that later progressed to Graves' ophthalmopathy. As DNA, the CDR3 is TGTGCCAGCAGCCCTAGGACTAGCGGGAGTATGAACGAGCAGTACTTC. It encodes CASSPRTSGSMNEQYF.